This T cell receptor beta chain comes out of a study of blood T cell repertoires in COVID-19. Assay used: immunoSEQ multiplex PCR; TCRdb lists only in-frame clones, some missing. The sample records about 320,000 clones, around four fifths being singletons. This clone was seen only a few times. J was trimmed by 5 bases and V by 3 bases; bases with no gene match: 13. CDR1 is SGHKS and CDR2 is YYEKEE in the germline V gene (reference sequence). This CDR3 has 17 amino acids. Sample: peripheral blood. The clonotype comes from a woman in her forties or fifties with acute or convalescent COVID-19. V usage is TRBV5-5 and J usage is TRBJ2-5, with 10 bases lining up with TRBD2. The CDR3 region has the DNA TGTGCCAGCAGCTCTGGAGCGGGAGGGCCCGTTTGGGAGACCCAGTACTTC. It codes for CASSSGAGGPVWETQYF.